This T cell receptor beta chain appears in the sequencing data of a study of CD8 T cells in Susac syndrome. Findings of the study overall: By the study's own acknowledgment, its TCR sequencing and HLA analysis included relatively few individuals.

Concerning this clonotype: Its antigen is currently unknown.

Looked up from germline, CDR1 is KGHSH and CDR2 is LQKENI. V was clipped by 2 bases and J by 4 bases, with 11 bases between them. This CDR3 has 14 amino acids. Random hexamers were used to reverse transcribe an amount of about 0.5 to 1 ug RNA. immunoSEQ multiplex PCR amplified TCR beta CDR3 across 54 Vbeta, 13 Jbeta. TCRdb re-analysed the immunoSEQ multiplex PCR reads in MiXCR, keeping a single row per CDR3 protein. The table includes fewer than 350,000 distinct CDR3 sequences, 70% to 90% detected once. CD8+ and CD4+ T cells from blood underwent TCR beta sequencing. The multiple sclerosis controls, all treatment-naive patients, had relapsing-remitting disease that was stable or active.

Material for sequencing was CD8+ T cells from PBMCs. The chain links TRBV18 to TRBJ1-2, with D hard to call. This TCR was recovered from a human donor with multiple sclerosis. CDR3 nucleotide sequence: TGTGCCAGCTCACCAGTAGGGAGTATCTATGGCTACACCTTC. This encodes CASSPVGSIYGYTF. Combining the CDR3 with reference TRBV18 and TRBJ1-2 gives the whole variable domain NAGVMQNPRHLVRRRGQEARLRCSPMKGHSHVYWYRQLPEEGLKFMVYLQKENIIDESGMPKERFSAEFPKEGPSILRIQQVVRGDSAAYFCASSPVGSIYGYTFGSGTRLTVV.